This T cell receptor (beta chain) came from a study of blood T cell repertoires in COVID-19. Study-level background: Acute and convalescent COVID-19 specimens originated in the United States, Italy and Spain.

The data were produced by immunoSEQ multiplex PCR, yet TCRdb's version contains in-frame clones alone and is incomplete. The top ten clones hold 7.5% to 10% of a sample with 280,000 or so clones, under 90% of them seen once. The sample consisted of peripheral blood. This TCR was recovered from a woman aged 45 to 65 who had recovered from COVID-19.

The CDR3 sequence: CSVASTGVAFF. Here the CDR3 DNA reads TGCAGCGTTGCATCAACAGGGGTGGCTTTCTTT. V usage is TRBV29-1 and J usage is TRBJ1-1, with 7 bases that match TRBD1. J gave up 11 bases and V 4 bases, and 7 bases lay outside the gene matches. Germline values: CDR1 SQVTM, CDR2 ANQGSEA. This CDR3 contains 11 residues.